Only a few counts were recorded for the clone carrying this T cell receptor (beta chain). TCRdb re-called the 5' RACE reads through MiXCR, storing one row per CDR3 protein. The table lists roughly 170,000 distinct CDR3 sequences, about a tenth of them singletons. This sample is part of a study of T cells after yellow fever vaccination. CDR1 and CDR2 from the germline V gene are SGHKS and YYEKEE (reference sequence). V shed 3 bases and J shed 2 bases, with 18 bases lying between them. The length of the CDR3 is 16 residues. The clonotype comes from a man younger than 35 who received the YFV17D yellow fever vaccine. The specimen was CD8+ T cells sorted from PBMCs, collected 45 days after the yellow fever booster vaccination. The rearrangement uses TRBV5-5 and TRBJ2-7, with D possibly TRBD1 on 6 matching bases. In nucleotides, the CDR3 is TGTGCCAGCAGCTCCAGGCCGGGACACGCAGCCTACGAGCAGTACTTC. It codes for CASSSRPGHAAYEQYF.